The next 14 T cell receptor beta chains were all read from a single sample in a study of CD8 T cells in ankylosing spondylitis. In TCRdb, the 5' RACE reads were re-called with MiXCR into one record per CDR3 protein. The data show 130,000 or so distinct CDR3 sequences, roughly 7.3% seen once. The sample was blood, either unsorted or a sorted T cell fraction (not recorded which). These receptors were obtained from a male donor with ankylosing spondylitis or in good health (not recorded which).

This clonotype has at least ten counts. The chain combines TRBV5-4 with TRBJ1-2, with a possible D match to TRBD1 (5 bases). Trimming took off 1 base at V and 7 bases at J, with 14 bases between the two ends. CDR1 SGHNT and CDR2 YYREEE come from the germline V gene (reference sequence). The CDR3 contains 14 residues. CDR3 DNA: TGTGCCAGCAGCTTGAGCGGGACCTTGGTTGGCTACACCTTC. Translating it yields CASSLSGTLVGYTF. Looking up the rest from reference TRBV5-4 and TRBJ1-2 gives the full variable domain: ETGVTQSPTHLIKTRGQQVTLRCSSQSGHNTVSWYQQALGQGPQFIFQYYREEENGRGNFPPRFSGLQFPNYSSELNVNALELDDSALYLCASSLSGTLVGYTFGSGTRLTVV.

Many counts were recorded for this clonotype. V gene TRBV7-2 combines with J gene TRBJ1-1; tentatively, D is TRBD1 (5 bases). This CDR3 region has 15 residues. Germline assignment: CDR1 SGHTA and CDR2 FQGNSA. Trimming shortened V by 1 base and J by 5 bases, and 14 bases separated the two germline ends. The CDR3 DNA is TGTGCCAGCAGCTTAGTCTCGGGGGGAGAAACTGAAGCTTTCTTT. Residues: CASSLVSGGETEAFF.

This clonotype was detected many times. CDR3 nucleotide sequence: TGTGCCACCAGTGATTTGGACCCGTACAATGAGCAGTTCTTC. Its translation is CATSDLDPYNEQFF. This chain joins TRBV24-1 and TRBJ2-1; D gene ambiguous. The V gene's germline CDR1 is KGHDR and CDR2 SFDVKD. V was shortened by 0 bases and J by 4 bases, with 6 bases between the two germline ends. This CDR3 is 14 amino acids long.

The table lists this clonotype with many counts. CDR3 nucleotide sequence: TGTGCCAGCAGCGCCGGGAAACGGGGAGACATGAACACTGAAGCTTTCTTT. Its translation: CASSAGKRGDMNTEAFF. The chain joins TRBV9 to TRBJ1-1; no clear D. The CDR3 covers 17 residues. Trimming left V 3 bases short and J 0 bases short, with 18 bases between. CDR1 and CDR2 (germline): SGDLS, YYNGEE.

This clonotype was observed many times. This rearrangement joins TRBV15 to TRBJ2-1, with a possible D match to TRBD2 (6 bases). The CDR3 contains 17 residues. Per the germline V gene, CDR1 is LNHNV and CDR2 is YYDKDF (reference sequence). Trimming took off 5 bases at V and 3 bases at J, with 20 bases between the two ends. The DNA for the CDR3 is TGTGCCACCAGCTCACCGGGAGACTCGAGGGTCTACAATGAGCAGTTCTTC. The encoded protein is CATSSPGDSRVYNEQFF.

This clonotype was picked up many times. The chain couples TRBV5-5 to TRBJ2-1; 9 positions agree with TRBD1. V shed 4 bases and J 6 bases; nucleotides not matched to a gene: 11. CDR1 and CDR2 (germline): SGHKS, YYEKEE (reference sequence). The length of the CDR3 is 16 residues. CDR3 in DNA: TGTGCCAGCAGCCTACTGGACAGGGGCCCCCTCAATGAGCAGTTCTTC. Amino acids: CASSLLDRGPLNEQFF.

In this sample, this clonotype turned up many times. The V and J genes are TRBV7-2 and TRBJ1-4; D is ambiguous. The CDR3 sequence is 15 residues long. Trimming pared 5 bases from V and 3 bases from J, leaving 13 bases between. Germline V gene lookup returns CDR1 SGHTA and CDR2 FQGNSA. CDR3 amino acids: CASSTRQLSNEKLFF. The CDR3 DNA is TGTGCCAGCAGCACGAGACAACTTTCTAATGAAAAACTGTTTTTT.

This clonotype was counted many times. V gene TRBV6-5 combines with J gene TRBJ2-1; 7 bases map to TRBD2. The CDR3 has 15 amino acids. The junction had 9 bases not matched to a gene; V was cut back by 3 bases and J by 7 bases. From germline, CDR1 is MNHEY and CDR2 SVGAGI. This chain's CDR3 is CASSYLGRTRNEQFF. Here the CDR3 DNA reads TGTGCCAGCAGTTATTTGGGTCGGACTAGGAATGAGCAGTTCTTC.

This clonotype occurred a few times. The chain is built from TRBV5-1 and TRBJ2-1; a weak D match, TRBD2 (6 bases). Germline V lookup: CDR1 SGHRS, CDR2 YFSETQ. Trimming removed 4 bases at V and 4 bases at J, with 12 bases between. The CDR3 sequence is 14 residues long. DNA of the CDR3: TGCGCCAGCAGCCGGGATGGGGGGTACAATGAGCAGTTCTTC. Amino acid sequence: CASSRDGGYNEQFF.

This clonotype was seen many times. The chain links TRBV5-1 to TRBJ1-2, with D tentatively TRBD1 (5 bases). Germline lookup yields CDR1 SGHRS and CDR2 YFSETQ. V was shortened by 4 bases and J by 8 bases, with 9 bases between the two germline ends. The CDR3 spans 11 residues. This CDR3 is CASSPGRGYTF. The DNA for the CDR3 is TGCGCCAGCAGCCCAGGGCGCGGCTACACCTTC. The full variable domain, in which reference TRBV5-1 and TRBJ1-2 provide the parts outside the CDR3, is KAGVTQTPRYLIKTRGQQVTLSCSPISGHRSVSWYQQTPGQGLQFLFEYFSETQRNKGNFPGRFSGRQFSNSRSEMNVSTLELGDSALYLCASSPGRGYTFGSGTRLTVV.

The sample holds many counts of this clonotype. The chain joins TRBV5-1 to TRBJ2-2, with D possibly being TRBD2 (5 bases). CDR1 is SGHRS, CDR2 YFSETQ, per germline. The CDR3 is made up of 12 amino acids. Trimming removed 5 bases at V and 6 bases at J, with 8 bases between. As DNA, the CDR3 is TGCGCCAGCAGGAGGGAACCCGGGGAGCTGTTTTTT. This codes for CASRREPGELFF.

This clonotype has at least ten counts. The CDR3 loop reads CASSRGRQETQYF. In nucleotides, the CDR3 is TGTGCCAGCAGCAGGGGCAGGCAAGAGACCCAGTACTTC. The V and J genes are TRBV7-6 and TRBJ2-5; perhaps TRBD1 as D (5 bases). Germline assignment: CDR1 SGHVS and CDR2 FNYEAQ. Between the trimmed V and J ends, which lost 5 bases and 2 bases, there was a span of 9 bases. The CDR3 sequence is 13 residues long. Based on the CDR3 plus reference TRBV7-6 and TRBJ2-5, the full variable domain is GAGVSQSPRYKVTKRGQDVALRCDPISGHVSLYWYRQALGQGPEFLTYFNYEAQQDKSGLPNDRFSAERPEGSISTLTIQRTEQRDSAMYRCASSRGRQETQYFGPGTRLLVL.

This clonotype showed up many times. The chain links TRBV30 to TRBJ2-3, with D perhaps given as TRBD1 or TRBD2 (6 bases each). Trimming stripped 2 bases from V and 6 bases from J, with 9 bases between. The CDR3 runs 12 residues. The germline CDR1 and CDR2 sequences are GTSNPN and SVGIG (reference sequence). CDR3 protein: CAWSRGGDTQYF. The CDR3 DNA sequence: TGTGCCTGGAGTCGAGGGGGGGATACGCAGTATTTT.

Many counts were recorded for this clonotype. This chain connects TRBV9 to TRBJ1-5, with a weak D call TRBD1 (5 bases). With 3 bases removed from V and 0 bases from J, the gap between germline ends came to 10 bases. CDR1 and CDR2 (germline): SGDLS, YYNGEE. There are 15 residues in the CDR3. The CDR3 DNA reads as TGTGCCAGCAGCGAATCAGGGATTAGCAATCAGCCCCAGCATTTT. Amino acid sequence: CASSESGISNQPQHF.